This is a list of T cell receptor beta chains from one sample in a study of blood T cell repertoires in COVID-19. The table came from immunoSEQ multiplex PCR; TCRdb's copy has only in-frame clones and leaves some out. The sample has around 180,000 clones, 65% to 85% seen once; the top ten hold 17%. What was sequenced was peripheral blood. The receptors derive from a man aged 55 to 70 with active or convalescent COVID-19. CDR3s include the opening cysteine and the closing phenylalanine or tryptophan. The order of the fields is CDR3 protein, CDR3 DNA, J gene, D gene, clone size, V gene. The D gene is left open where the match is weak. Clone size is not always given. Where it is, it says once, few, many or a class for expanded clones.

CASSPFSGTQNIQYF	TGTGCCAGCTCACCATTTAGCGGGACTCAAAACATTCAGTACTTC	TRBJ2-4	TRBD2	.	TRBV18
CASSYARGLGGYTF	TGTGCCAGCAGTTACGCTAGGGGGCTGGGTGGCTACACCTTC	TRBJ1-2	TRBD1	.	TRBV6-5
CSVGGTSGTSTHEQYF	TGCAGCGTTGGGGGGACTAGCGGGACTTCCACCCACGAGCAGTACTTC	TRBJ2-7	TRBD2	.	TRBV29-1
CASSMTGGEYEQYF	TGTGCCAGTAGTATGACAGGAGGCGAGTACGAGCAGTACTTC	TRBJ2-7	.	.	TRBV19
CASSSWTDQPQHF	TGTGCCAGCAGCTCGTGGACAGATCAGCCCCAGCATTTT	TRBJ1-5	.	.	TRBV27
CASSLYGSGAGGEQFF	TGTGCCAGCAGCTTATACGGCTCGGGAGCGGGAGGTGAGCAGTTCTTC	TRBJ2-1	TRBD2	.	TRBV7-2
CASSQEEGTNTEAFF	TGTGCCAGCAGCCAAGAGGAGGGGACGAACACTGAAGCTTTCTTT	TRBJ1-1	.	.	TRBV4-2
CASSSRGLTEAFF	TGTGCCAGCAGCAGTAGGGGGCTCACTGAAGCTTTCTTT	TRBJ1-1	TRBD1	.	TRBV7-2
CASSQDATGQNEQFF	TGTGCCAGCAGCCAAGACGCCACAGGCCAAAATGAGCAGTTCTTC	TRBJ2-1	.	.	TRBV7-9
CASSLQGGDEQYF	TGCGCCAGCAGCCTACAGGGAGGGGACGAGCAGTACTTC	TRBJ2-7	.	.	TRBV4-3
CAISDPSSGGGRTDTQYF	TGTGCCATCAGTGACCCTAGCTCAGGGGGAGGTAGGACAGATACGCAGTATTTT	TRBJ2-3	.	.	TRBV10-3
CASSLAEGPYGNQPQHF	TGTGCCAGCAGTTTAGCGGAGGGCCCTTATGGGAATCAGCCCCAGCATTTT	TRBJ1-5	.	.	TRBV27
CASRSSVGGEEKLFF	TGCGCCAGCAGGTCTTCGGTAGGGGGCGAGGAAAAACTGTTTTTT	TRBJ1-4	TRBD1	.	TRBV5-1
CASSQDLVGGAGGLSEQFF	TGCGCCAGCAGCCAAGATCTAGTGGGGGGCGCAGGGGGCTTGAGTGAGCAGTTCTTC	TRBJ2-1	TRBD1	.	TRBV4-3
CASSPQGSHGYTF	TGTGCCAGCAGTCCGCAGGGATCTCATGGCTACACCTTC	TRBJ1-2	.	.	TRBV6-2/TRBV6-3
CASTRGTGTGSNQPQHF	TGTGCCAGTACCAGGGGGACCGGGACAGGGTCCAATCAGCCCCAGCATTTT	TRBJ1-5	TRBD1	few	TRBV19
CASRARVNEQFF	TGTGCCAGCAGGGCCAGGGTGAATGAGCAGTTCTTC	TRBJ2-1	.	once	TRBV6-5
CATSDSDRASNQPQHF	TGTGCCACCAGTGACTCCGACAGGGCAAGCAATCAGCCCCAGCATTTT	TRBJ1-5	TRBD1	.	TRBV24-1
CASSQVHGVTGELFF	TGTGCCAGCAGCCAAGTCCACGGGGTCACCGGGGAGCTGTTTTTT	TRBJ2-2	.	.	TRBV14
CASQPPTGTDTQYF	TGTGCCAGCCAACCCCCGACTGGCACAGATACGCAGTATTTT	TRBJ2-3	.	.	TRBV7-9
CASRSGQLTGYTF	TGTGCCAGCAGGTCGGGACAATTGACCGGCTACACCTTC	TRBJ1-2	.	.	TRBV2
CASRKSDEQFF	TGTGCCAGCAGAAAGAGCGATGAGCAGTTCTTC	TRBJ2-1	.	.	TRBV3-1/TRBV3-2
CSVAHQGLISGYTF	TGCAGCGTTGCCCATCAGGGGCTAATCAGTGGCTACACCTTC	TRBJ1-2	.	.	TRBV29-1
CASSIGAGISSYEQYF	TGTGCCAGTAGTATAGGTGCAGGGATCAGCTCCTACGAGCAGTACTTC	TRBJ2-7	.	.	TRBV19
CASRPTGFTTNEKLFF	TGTGCCAGCAGACCCACAGGATTTACAACTAATGAAAAACTGTTTTTT	TRBJ1-4	.	once	TRBV28
CASSRWVSAGSETQYF	TGTGCCAGCAGTCGTTGGGTTTCGGCAGGGTCGGAGACCCAGTACTTC	TRBJ2-5	.	.	TRBV28
CASSPSGTGGNRHGYTF	TGTGCCAGCAGCCCATCGGGGACAGGGGGCAATCGGCATGGCTACACCTTC	TRBJ1-2	TRBD1	.	TRBV7-9
CASSPQGIQYF	TGTGCCAGCAGCCCCCAGGGAATTCAGTACTTC	TRBJ2-4	.	.	TRBV7-9
CASSLTVISSGSRVDEQFF	TGCGCCAGCAGCCTGACAGTCATTTCTAGCGGGAGCAGAGTGGACGAGCAGTTCTTC	TRBJ2-1	TRBD2	.	TRBV4-3
CASASNSPYSNQPQHF	TGTGCCAGCGCCAGCAATAGCCCTTATAGCAATCAGCCCCAGCATTTT	TRBJ1-5	.	.	TRBV27
CASSLNRGPSTSNQPQHF	TGTGCCAGCAGTCTAAACAGGGGTCCGAGCACAAGCAATCAGCCCCAGCATTTT	TRBJ1-5	TRBD1	.	TRBV28